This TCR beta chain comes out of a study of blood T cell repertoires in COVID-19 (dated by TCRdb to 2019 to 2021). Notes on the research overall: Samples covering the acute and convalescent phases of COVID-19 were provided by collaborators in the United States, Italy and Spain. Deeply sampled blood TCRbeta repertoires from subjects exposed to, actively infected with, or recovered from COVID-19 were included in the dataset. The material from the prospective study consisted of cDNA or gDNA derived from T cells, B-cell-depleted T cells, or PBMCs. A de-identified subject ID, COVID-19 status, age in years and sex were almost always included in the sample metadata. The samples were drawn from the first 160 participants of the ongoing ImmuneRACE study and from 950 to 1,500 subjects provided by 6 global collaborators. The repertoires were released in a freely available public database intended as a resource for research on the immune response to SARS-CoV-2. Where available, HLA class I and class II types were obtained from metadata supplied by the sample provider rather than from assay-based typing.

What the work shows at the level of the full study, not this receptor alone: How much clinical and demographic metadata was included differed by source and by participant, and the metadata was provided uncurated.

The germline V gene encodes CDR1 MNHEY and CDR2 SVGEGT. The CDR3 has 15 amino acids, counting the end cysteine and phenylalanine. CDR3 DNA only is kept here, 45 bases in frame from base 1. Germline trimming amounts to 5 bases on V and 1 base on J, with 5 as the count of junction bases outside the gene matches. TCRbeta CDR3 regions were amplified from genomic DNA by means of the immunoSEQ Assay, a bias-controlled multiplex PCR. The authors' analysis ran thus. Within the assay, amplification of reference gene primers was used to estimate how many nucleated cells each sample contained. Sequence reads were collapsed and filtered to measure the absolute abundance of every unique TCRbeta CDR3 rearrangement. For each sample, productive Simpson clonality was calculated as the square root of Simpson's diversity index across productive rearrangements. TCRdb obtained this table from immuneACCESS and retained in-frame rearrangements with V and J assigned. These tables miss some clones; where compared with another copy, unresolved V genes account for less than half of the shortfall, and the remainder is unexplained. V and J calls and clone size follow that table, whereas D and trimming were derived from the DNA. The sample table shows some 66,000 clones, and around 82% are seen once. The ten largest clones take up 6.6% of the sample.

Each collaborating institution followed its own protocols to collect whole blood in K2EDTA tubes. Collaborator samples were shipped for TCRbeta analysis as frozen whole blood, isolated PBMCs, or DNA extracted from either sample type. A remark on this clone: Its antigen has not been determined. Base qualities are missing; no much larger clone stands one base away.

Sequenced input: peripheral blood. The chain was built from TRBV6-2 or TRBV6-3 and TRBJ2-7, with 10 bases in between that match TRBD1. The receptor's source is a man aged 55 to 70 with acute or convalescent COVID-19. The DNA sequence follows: TGTGCCAGCAGTGCGGACAGGGGGGGGTCCTACGAGCAGTACTTC. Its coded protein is CASSADRGGSYEQYF.